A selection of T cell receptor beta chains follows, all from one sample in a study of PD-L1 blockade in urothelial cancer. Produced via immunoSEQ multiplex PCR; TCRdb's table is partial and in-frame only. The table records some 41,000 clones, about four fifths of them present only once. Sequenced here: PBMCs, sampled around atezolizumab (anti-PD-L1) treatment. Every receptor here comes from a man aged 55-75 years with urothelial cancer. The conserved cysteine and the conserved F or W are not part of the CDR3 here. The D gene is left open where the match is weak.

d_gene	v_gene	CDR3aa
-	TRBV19	ASSIGLFNQPQH
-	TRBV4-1	ASSQLGLGQGNSPLH
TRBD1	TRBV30	AWSGGGPYEQY
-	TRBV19	ASTDRQGSYEQY
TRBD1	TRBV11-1	ASSHRQGPNTEAF
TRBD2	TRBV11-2	ASSLDGTSGGAYSYNEQF
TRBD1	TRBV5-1	ASSPGTAGGSPLH
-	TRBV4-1	ASSQGGGANSPLH
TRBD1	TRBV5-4	ASSLAPDRGHEKLF
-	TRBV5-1	ASSLGLEAETQY
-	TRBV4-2	ASSQETGGFGDGQETQY
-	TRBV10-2	ASSRVNTGELF
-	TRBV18	ASSPPIRVGEKLF
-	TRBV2	ASRPLSSSGNTIY
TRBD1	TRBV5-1	ASSGRDRAVSPLH
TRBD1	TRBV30	AWSRDRPYGYT
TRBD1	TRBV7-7	ASSRQGQGTQY
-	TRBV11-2	ASSSRVRHKYGYT
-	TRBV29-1	SCRAGAANTDTQY
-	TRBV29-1	SAATGLDTQY
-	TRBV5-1	ASSLVKPGLNGQTQY
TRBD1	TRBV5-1	ASSRFGGQGRYEQY
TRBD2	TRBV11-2	ASSPWGRGGQDEQF
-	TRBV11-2	ASSLELRVTGELF
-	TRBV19	ASSPFRDLHNEQF
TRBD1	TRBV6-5	ASSYEDRDYEQY
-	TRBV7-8	ASSFERGNTEAF
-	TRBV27	ASSLRGRAPEGTLH
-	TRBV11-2	ASRGNRVGAGYT
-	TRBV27	ASSTPGEPNTDTQY
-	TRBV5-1	ASSFISSYEQY
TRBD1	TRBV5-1	ASRWTGGSYEQY
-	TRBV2	ASSRRMSSYEQY
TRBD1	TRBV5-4	ASSNGQGNEQY
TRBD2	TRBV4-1	ASSQDRDYSTDTQY
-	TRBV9	ASSVVEGEATANTDTQY
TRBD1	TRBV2	ASSESGGEQF
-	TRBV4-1	ASSQGGQGPLRQGYT
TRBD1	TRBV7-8	ASSLNRGFVGIGELF
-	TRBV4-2	ASSPILGPGTDTQY
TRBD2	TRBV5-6	ASSLPGGYIQY
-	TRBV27	ASSLFASRYNEQF
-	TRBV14	ASSQDGQPTGNTIY
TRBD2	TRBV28	ASSSKGLAGDEQF
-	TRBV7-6	ASSPLSGNTIY
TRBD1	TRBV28	ASSLYTGGDEQY
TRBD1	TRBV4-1	ASSQDGTGVTNQPQH